These 30 T cell receptor beta chains share one sample of origin, sequenced in a study of T-cell memory formation after mild COVID-19. TCRdb re-called the 5' RACE reads through MiXCR, storing one row per CDR3 protein. Counted here are tens of thousands of distinct CDR3 sequences, approximately 7% occurring once; the ten biggest clones make up more than 1.3%. Source material: PBMCs or a T cell subset sorted from them (not recorded which). These TCRs come from a man in his late teens or twenties who had mild COVID-19 (a few samples of this study predate the infection). Cell type and time point are not known.

This clonotype was seen at least ten times. This chain joins TRBV9 and TRBJ2-5; 8 positions agree with TRBD1. Germline V gene lookup returns CDR1 SGDLS and CDR2 YYNGEE. The J segment lost 4 bases and the V segment lost 1 base, leaving 3 bases of the junction unmatched. The CDR3 consists of 14 residues. The CDR3 DNA follows: TGTGCCAGCAGCGTATGGGGGACAGGAGAGACCCAGTACTTC. Encoded protein: CASSVWGTGETQYF.

DNA for the CDR3: TGTGCCAGCAGTTCTTGGGCTTACACCTTC. Translation gives CASSSWAYTF. The J gene is TRBJ1-2, the V gene TRBV28; D is unclear. This CDR3 spans 10 amino acids. Germline assignment: CDR1 MDHEN and CDR2 SYDVKM. Trimming pared 4 bases from V and 11 bases from J, leaving 8 bases between.

This clonotype came up a few times. This chain uses TRBV4-3 with TRBJ2-6; D gene uncertain. The CDR3 totals 15 residues. V lost 4 bases and J 4 bases, leaving 11 bases between the germline ends. The germline CDR1 and CDR2 sequences are LGHNA and YSLEER. This chain's CDR3 is CASSLDNDGANVLTF. The DNA for the CDR3 is TGCGCCAGCAGCCTAGACAATGACGGGGCCAACGTCCTGACTTTC.

This rearrangement joins TRBV2 to TRBJ1-2, with D hard to call. CDR1 SNHLY and CDR2 FYNNEI come from the germline V gene. The CDR3 is 13 amino acids. Trimming shortened V by 7 bases and J by 9 bases, and 18 bases separated the two germline ends. The CDR3 reads CASTPRNPGSYTF. Written as DNA, the CDR3 is TGTGCCAGCACTCCCAGGAACCCGGGGAGCTACACCTTC.

This clonotype was counted many times. This CDR3 is CASSRDRAAFGEAFF. As DNA, the CDR3 is TGTGCCAGCAGTAGGGACAGGGCAGCGTTTGGAGAAGCTTTCTTT. The chain links TRBV12-3 or TRBV12-4 to TRBJ1-1, with TRBD1 matching over 9 bases. The CDR3 is 15 residues long. J gave up 8 bases and V 5 bases, and 12 bases lay outside the gene matches.

The sample holds many counts of this clonotype. The rearrangement links TRBV20-1 to TRBJ1-1; D gene ambiguous. V shed 3 bases and J shed 0 bases, with 11 bases lying between them. The germline CDR1 and CDR2 sequences are DFQATT and SNEGSKA (reference sequence). The CDR3 contains 14 residues. Written as DNA, the CDR3 is TGCAGTGCTAGTGACGGATTCATGAACACTGAAGCTTTCTTT. Encoded protein: CSASDGFMNTEAFF.

This clonotype was seen more than once but under ten times. The chain combines TRBV28 with TRBJ2-3; D is possibly TRBD1 (5 bases). The CDR3 consists of 12 residues. In germline, CDR1 is MDHEN, CDR2 SYDVKM. Trimming took 6 bases from V and 10 from J, leaving 14 bases between them. CDR3 DNA: TGTGCCAGCAGCTTACAAGGGGCTCCGCAGTATTTT. This gives the protein CASSLQGAPQYF.

This clonotype was seen only a few times. V is TRBV7-2 and J is TRBJ1-1; 7 bases agree with TRBD1. Germline assignment: CDR1 SGHTA and CDR2 FQGNSA. Trimming removed 7 bases from V and 1 base from J; junction bases left unmatched: 6. The CDR3 has 14 amino acids. In DNA form, the CDR3 reads TGTGCCAGCACCCTTCACAGGGGGAACACTGAAGCTTTCTTT. It yields the protein CASTLHRGNTEAFF.

This clonotype occurred a few times. The J gene is TRBJ1-6, the V gene TRBV7-2, with D unclear. The length of the CDR3 is 16 residues. Trimming stripped 4 bases from V and 5 bases from J, with 15 bases between. The germline V gene encodes CDR1 SGHTA and CDR2 FQGNSA. Written as DNA, the CDR3 is TGTGCCAGCAGCTCTCTGGACGGTGGTCATAATTCACCCCTCCACTTT. Amino acids: CASSSLDGGHNSPLHF.

This clonotype occurred a few times. CDR3 nucleotide sequence: TGTGCCACCAGTGACAGGGGAACTACAAGTGAGCAGTTCTTC. Translating it yields CATSDRGTTSEQFF. The V gene is TRBV24-1, the J gene TRBJ2-1; the D gene is possibly TRBD1 (6 bases). CDR1 is KGHDR, CDR2 SFDVKD, per germline. Trimming took off 4 bases at V and 9 bases at J, with 15 bases between the two ends. This CDR3 contains 14 residues.

This sequence joins TRBV14 and TRBJ2-2, with no clear D. The V end was cut by 2 bases, the J end by 0 bases, with 4 bases between. The CDR3 totals 14 residues. Looked up from germline, CDR1 is SGHDN and CDR2 is FVKESK. The CDR3 loop reads CASSQYPNTGELFF. CDR3 DNA: TGTGCCAGCAGCCAATATCCGAACACCGGGGAGCTGTTTTTT.

This clonotype was seen a few times. The V gene is TRBV20-1, the J gene TRBJ1-2; D is perhaps TRBD1 (5 bases). Germline assignment: CDR1 DFQATT and CDR2 SNEGSKA (reference sequence). Trimming shortened V by 3 bases and J by 5 bases, and 10 bases separated the two germline ends. This CDR3 has 12 residues. In DNA, the CDR3 is TGCAGTGCTAGTGAGACAGTGTATGGCTACACCTTC. This sequence encodes CSASETVYGYTF.

A few counts support this clonotype. The rearrangement links TRBV6-2 or TRBV6-3 to TRBJ1-3; D perhaps matches TRBD1 (6 bases). Trimming cost V 6 bases and J 3 bases, with 15 bases left between them. There are 15 residues in the CDR3. Germline loops: CDR1 MNHEY, CDR2 SVGEGT. In DNA form, the CDR3 reads TGTGCCAGCAGCCGGGACATAGCTCTTGGAAACACCATATATTTT. This codes for CASSRDIALGNTIYF.

CDR3 sequence (DNA): TGTGCCAGCAGAACAAGGACAGGGGGCCTTGGGGCCAACGTCCTGACTTTC. Translating it yields CASRTRTGGLGANVLTF. V gene TRBV28 combines with J gene TRBJ2-6, with 11 positions matching TRBD1. The CDR3 has 17 amino acids. The germline CDR1 and CDR2 sequences are MDHEN and SYDVKM. J was trimmed by 3 bases and V by 6 bases; bases with no gene match: 7.

The chain links TRBV9 to TRBJ2-1; the D is unclear. Trimming stripped 5 bases from V and 0 bases from J, with 9 bases between. CDR3 length: 14 residues. Germline CDR1 reads SGDLS; CDR2 reads YYNGEE. This CDR3 is CASRALSSYNEQFF. DNA for the CDR3: TGTGCCAGCAGAGCACTCAGCTCCTACAATGAGCAGTTCTTC.

This clonotype appeared a few times. The chain carries TRBV28 and TRBJ2-3; D remains ambiguous. Germline V gene data show CDR1 as MDHEN and CDR2 as SYDVKM. The CDR3 is 14 amino acids. Between the trimmed V and J ends, which lost 2 bases and 1 base, there was a span of 7 bases. The CDR3 here is CASSLRLGTDTQYF. The CDR3 region has the DNA TGTGCCAGCAGTTTAAGACTTGGCACAGATACGCAGTATTTT.

This clonotype was detected a few times. The V gene is TRBV19, the J gene TRBJ2-2, with D unresolved. V lost 9 bases and J 1 base, leaving 9 bases between the germline ends. CDR1 and CDR2 from the germline V gene are LNHDA and SQIVND (reference sequence). CDR3 length: 13 residues. Written as DNA, the CDR3 is TGTGCCAGCGAGCTGGGGAACACCGGGGAGCTGTTTTTT. Translating gives CASELGNTGELFF.

This clonotype has more than one count but fewer than ten. V gene TRBV5-1 combines with J gene TRBJ2-3; 8 bases fit TRBD2. From germline, CDR1 is SGHRS and CDR2 YFSETQ. The CDR3 extends over 18 amino acids. V shed 0 bases and J 0 bases; nucleotides not matched to a gene: 9. The CDR3: CASSLGLAGGISTDTQYF. In DNA, the CDR3 is TGCGCCAGCAGCTTGGGTCTAGCGGGCGGTATTAGCACAGATACGCAGTATTTT.

The rearrangement links TRBV3-1 to TRBJ2-7, with 9 bases identical to TRBD2. J was trimmed by 4 bases and V by 7 bases; bases with no gene match: 5. There are 13 residues in the CDR3. The germline CDR1 and CDR2 sequences are LGHDT and YNNKEL (reference sequence). As DNA, the CDR3 is TGTGCCAGCACCACGCGGGGGGGGTACGAGCAGTACTTC. Translation: CASTTRGGYEQYF.

To note about this clonotype: A much larger clone lies one base from this, so it may be a read error. The chain has TRBV5-1 and TRBJ2-3; D unresolved. The CDR3 is 13 residues long. Between the trimmed V and J ends, which lost 0 bases and 1 base, there was a span of 3 bases. Germline-derived CDR1 and CDR2 are SGHRS and YFSETQ. The CDR3 protein is CASSLDGTDTQYF. CDR3 sequence (DNA): TGCGCCAGCAGCTTGGATGGCACAGATACGCAGTATTTT. The entire variable domain, with the rest obtained from reference TRBV5-1 and TRBJ2-3, is as follows: KAGVTQTPRYLIKTRGQQVTLSCSPISGHRSVSWYQQTPGQGLQFLFEYFSETQRNKGNFPGRFSGRQFSNSRSEMNVSTLELGDSALYLCASSLDGTDTQYFGPGTRLTVL.

The chain is built from TRBV4-1 and TRBJ1-4; D is perhaps TRBD1 (6 bases). Germline CDR1 MGHRA, CDR2 YSYEKL. The V gene lost 3 bases and the J gene lost 10 bases, with 15 bases spanning the gap. There are 14 residues in the CDR3. This chain's CDR3 is CASSQGALERKLFF. In DNA form, the CDR3 reads TGCGCCAGCAGCCAGGGGGCGCTGGAACGAAAACTGTTTTTT.

CDR3 sequence reads: CSATRDRSSGNTIYF. The CDR3 nucleotides read TGCAGTGCTACCCGGGACAGAAGCTCTGGAAACACCATATATTTT. The chain couples TRBV20-1 to TRBJ1-3; 7 bases map to TRBD1. CDR1 is DFQATT, CDR2 SNEGSKA, per germline (reference sequence). The CDR3 totals 15 residues. J lost 0 bases, V lost 4 bases, and 6 bases had no gene match.

This clonotype has just a few counts. Written as DNA, the CDR3 is TGCGCCAGCAGCTTTTTGGGGCAGGGCGGGGAGCTGTTTTTT. This sequence encodes CASSFLGQGGELFF. The V call is TRBV5-1, the J call TRBJ2-2; tentative D call: TRBD1 (5 bases). Deletions cut 2 bases from V and 7 bases from J, with 12 bases between. There are 14 residues in the CDR3. Germline lookup yields CDR1 SGHRS and CDR2 YFSETQ.

This clonotype came up many times. This chain links TRBV4-3 with TRBJ2-6; unclear D gene. In germline, CDR1 is LGHNA, CDR2 YSLEER. The ends were cut back, 0 bases at V and 4 bases at J, with 13 bases in the middle. The CDR3 consists of 17 residues. The CDR3 DNA reads TGCGCCAGCAGCCAAGATCACCCCGTCCTCGGGGCCAACGTCCTGACTTTC. Translated, it gives CASSQDHPVLGANVLTF.

The CDR3 DNA follows: TGTGCCAGCAGCTTGGGGCGGGCGCAAGACGGGCAGTACTTC. Its translation: CASSLGRAQDGQYF. The chain joins TRBV7-3 to TRBJ2-7, with D perhaps assigned TRBD1 or TRBD2 (5 bases each). This CDR3 contains 14 residues. Germline CDR1 SGHTA, CDR2 FQGTGA. The ends were cut back, 3 bases at V and 9 bases at J, with 18 bases in the middle.

At least ten counts were recorded for this clonotype. The V gene is TRBV30, the J gene TRBJ2-2; D perhaps matches TRBD2 (5 bases). Between the trimmed V and J ends, which lost 3 bases and 4 bases, there was a span of 12 bases. CDR3 size: 14 residues. CDR1 and CDR2 (germline): GTSNPN, SVGIG (reference sequence). The CDR3 loop reads CAWRPGYTTGELFF. Written as DNA, the CDR3 is TGTGCCTGGAGACCGGGATATACCACCGGGGAGCTGTTTTTT.

This clonotype was picked up a small number of times. The CDR3 spells CATNSGGFYEQYV. CDR3 DNA: TGTGCCACCAACAGCGGGGGGTTCTACGAGCAGTACGTC. The J gene is TRBJ2-7, the V gene TRBV6-1; 9 bases line up with TRBD2. Germline assignment: CDR1 MNHNS and CDR2 SASEGT. The CDR3 is 13 amino acids. The ends lost 10 bases at V and 3 bases at J; junction bases unmatched: 7.

This clonotype has at least ten counts. The chain joins TRBV4-2 to TRBJ2-5, with unresolved D. V was shortened by 2 bases and J by 5 bases, with 15 bases between the two germline ends. CDR3 length: 15 residues. Germline values: CDR1 LGHNA, CDR2 YNFKEQ. In nucleotides, the CDR3 is TGTGCCAGCAGCCAATCCAGGACCCCTGGGGAGACCCAGTACTTC. Its protein product is CASSQSRTPGETQYF.

The table lists this clonotype with many counts. The chain carries TRBV7-2 and TRBJ2-2; D might be TRBD1 (5 bases). CDR3 length: 14 amino acids. Deletions cut 5 bases from V and 4 bases from J, with 11 bases between. CDR1 SGHTA and CDR2 FQGNSA come from the germline V gene. CDR3 nucleotides: TGTGCCAGCAGCACCAGGGCCGGCACCGGGGAGCTGTTTTTT. Its translation: CASSTRAGTGELFF.

This clonotype occurred many times. The chain uses TRBV5-1 and TRBJ2-7; the match to TRBD1 covers 7 bases. The trim removed 3 bases at V and 2 bases at J, leaving 11 bases unmatched. Germline V gene lookup returns CDR1 SGHRS and CDR2 YFSETQ. The CDR3 runs 16 residues. The CDR3 spells CASSSLTGDSAYEQYF. As DNA, the CDR3 is TGCGCCAGCAGCTCCCTTACTGGGGACAGCGCCTACGAGCAGTACTTC.